A selection of T cell receptor beta chains follows, all from one sample in a study of blood T cell repertoires in COVID-19. Some clones are missing from TCRdb's copy, which holds only in-frame ones; the method was immunoSEQ multiplex PCR. The table has roughly 160,000 clones, 85% seen once. Sequencing used peripheral blood. These receptors all come from a woman of 80 years or more with COVID-19, enrolled during active disease. The CDR3 runs from the conserved cysteine through the conserved F or W. The D gene is left open where the match is weak. Clone size is shown for a subset of rows, as once, few, many or a class of expanded clone.

CDR3 DNA: TGTGCCAGAAGTACCGGGATCCGAAAAAACATTCAGTACTTC
CDR3 protein: CARSTGIRKNIQYF
clone size: NA
J gene: TRBJ2-4
D gene: NA
V gene: TRBV5-3

CDR3 DNA: TGTGCCAGCAGCGGGACAGGGTATGAAGCTTTCTTT
CDR3 protein: CASSGTGYEAFF
clone size: NA
J gene: TRBJ1-1
D gene: TRBD1
V gene: TRBV12-3/TRBV12-4

CDR3 DNA: TGTGCCAGCAGCCCTAGAGACTACCCCCGGTATACGCAGTATTTT
CDR3 protein: CASSPRDYPRYTQYF
clone size: NA
J gene: TRBJ2-3
D gene: NA
V gene: TRBV9

CDR3 DNA: TGCGCCAGCAGCCAAGGTCCGACAGCGAACACTGAAGCTTTCTTT
CDR3 protein: CASSQGPTANTEAFF
clone size: NA
J gene: TRBJ1-1
D gene: NA
V gene: TRBV4-1

CDR3 DNA: TGTGCCAGCAGTGGACAGGGGAGAAACATTCAGTACTTC
CDR3 protein: CASSGQGRNIQYF
clone size: NA
J gene: TRBJ2-4
D gene: TRBD1
V gene: TRBV2

CDR3 DNA: TGTGCCAGCAGTTCCCTGTACACGATATCTGGGGCCAACGTCCTGACTTTC
CDR3 protein: CASSSLYTISGANVLTF
clone size: once
J gene: TRBJ2-6
D gene: NA
V gene: TRBV27

CDR3 DNA: TGTGCCAGCAGCCTTAGCGGGGGGGCATACAATGAGCAGTTCTTC
CDR3 protein: CASSLSGGAYNEQFF
clone size: NA
J gene: TRBJ2-1
D gene: TRBD2
V gene: TRBV9

CDR3 DNA: TGTGCCACCAGCAGAGGAGGGGGAGGGGTTGCGCCCCAGCATTTT
CDR3 protein: CATSRGGGGVAPQHF
clone size: NA
J gene: TRBJ1-5
D gene: NA
V gene: TRBV15

CDR3 DNA: TGTGCCAGTAGTAATTTTTACTCGAACTTAGCGGGAGCACAAAATACGCAGTATTTT
CDR3 protein: CASSNFYSNLAGAQNTQYF
clone size: few
J gene: TRBJ2-3
D gene: TRBD2
V gene: TRBV19

CDR3 DNA: TGTGCCAGCAGCACCGGGCGTGGGACAGGGGGTTACGAGCAGTACTTC
CDR3 protein: CASSTGRGTGGYEQYF
clone size: NA
J gene: TRBJ2-7
D gene: TRBD1
V gene: TRBV7-9

CDR3 DNA: TGCGCCAGCAGCCAAGCCCCGACAGGATATATCACTGAAGCTTTCTTT
CDR3 protein: CASSQAPTGYITEAFF
clone size: NA
J gene: TRBJ1-1
D gene: NA
V gene: TRBV4-1

CDR3 DNA: TGTGCCACCAGTGACCACCGACCGGAGGGGTACGAAAAACTGTTTTTT
CDR3 protein: CATSDHRPEGYEKLFF
clone size: NA
J gene: TRBJ1-4
D gene: NA
V gene: TRBV24-1

CDR3 DNA: TGTGCCATCAGTGCTAAGTTCCCCTACAATGAGCAGTTCTTC
CDR3 protein: CAISAKFPYNEQFF
clone size: few
J gene: TRBJ2-1
D gene: NA
V gene: TRBV10-3

CDR3 DNA: TGTGCCAGCAGTTTCGGGAGGGGAGGGGACAATCAGCCCCAGCATTTT
CDR3 protein: CASSFGRGGDNQPQHF
clone size: NA
J gene: TRBJ1-5
D gene: NA
V gene: TRBV27

CDR3 DNA: TGTGCCAGCAGCCAGTGGGACAGGGGGCTTTCTGGAAACACCATATATTTT
CDR3 protein: CASSQWDRGLSGNTIYF
clone size: NA
J gene: TRBJ1-3
D gene: TRBD1
V gene: TRBV3-1/TRBV3-2

CDR3 DNA: TGTGCCAGCAGTTTACTTGGCGGCTCAACTAATGAAAAACTGTTTTTT
CDR3 protein: CASSLLGGSTNEKLFF
clone size: NA
J gene: TRBJ1-4
D gene: NA
V gene: TRBV28

CDR3 DNA: TGTGCCAGCAGCCAAGTCGGGTACACTGAAGCTTTCTTT
CDR3 protein: CASSQVGYTEAFF
clone size: NA
J gene: TRBJ1-1
D gene: NA
V gene: TRBV3-1/TRBV3-2

CDR3 DNA: TGTGCCAGCGTCCGTCCTTCTCAAGAGACCCAGTACTTC
CDR3 protein: CASVRPSQETQYF
clone size: NA
J gene: TRBJ2-5
D gene: NA
V gene: TRBV2

CDR3 DNA: TGTGCCCCCAGTCCGCCCCGTGAAGCTTTCTTT
CDR3 protein: CAPSPPREAFF
clone size: NA
J gene: TRBJ1-1
D gene: NA
V gene: TRBV19

CDR3 DNA: TGTGCCAGCAGCCAAGGGGGGGAAGGTCTAGGCTACACCTTC
CDR3 protein: CASSQGGEGLGYTF
clone size: NA
J gene: TRBJ1-2
D gene: NA
V gene: TRBV3-1/TRBV3-2

CDR3 DNA: TGTGCCAGCAGCGTAGTCGGAGGCCCAGGGGCAGATACGCAGTATTTT
CDR3 protein: CASSVVGGPGADTQYF
clone size: NA
J gene: TRBJ2-3
D gene: NA
V gene: TRBV9